Each of the 7 T cell receptor beta chains below was sequenced from the same sample in a study of CD8 T cell repertoires and HIV-1 epitope variants. This table comes from immunoSEQ multiplex PCR, and its TCRdb copy is limited to in-frame clones, with some not included. The sample yields about 3,500 clones, roughly 70% seen once. Their recognized antigens are unknown. Sequenced sample: cultured CD8+ T cells derived from PBMCs. The receptor source for this set is a male donor with HIV.

V usage is TRBV13 and J usage is TRBJ1-3; possibly TRBD1 for D (6 bases). This CDR3 is built from 15 residues. The V and J ends lost 5 bases and 0 bases respectively, with 11 bases between them. Looked up from germline, CDR1 is PRHDT and CDR2 is FYEKMQ (reference sequence). The CDR3 bases are TGTGCCAGCAGCCAAGGACAGTACTCTGGAAACACCATATATTTT. Amino acids: CASSQGQYSGNTIYF.

The rearrangement uses TRBV5-4 and TRBJ1-1; tentative D call: TRBD1 (5 bases). The V end was cut by 8 bases, the J end by 0 bases, with 8 bases between. CDR1 SGHNT and CDR2 YYREEE come from the germline V gene (reference sequence). The CDR3 covers 12 residues. The CDR3 spells CASGQMNTEAFF. DNA of the CDR3: TGTGCCAGTGGACAAATGAACACTGAAGCTTTCTTT.

The CDR3 DNA is TGTGCCAGCAGCTCGGACAGGGGACTGGAGACCCAGTACTTC. Translation gives CASSSDRGLETQYF. The rearrangement joins TRBV7-9 to TRBJ2-5, with 9 positions matching TRBD1. Germline V gives CDR1 SEHNR, CDR2 FQNEAQ (reference sequence). This CDR3 has 14 residues. Trimming took 4 bases from V and 5 from J; bases not matched to a gene: 5.

J is TRBJ2-1 and V is TRBV10-3; 8 positions match TRBD2. Trimming cost V 0 bases and J 0 bases; bases outside gene matches: 4. CDR3 length: 17 amino acids. Germline V gene sequence: CDR1 ENHRY, CDR2 SYGVKD. CDR3 nucleotides: TGTGCCATCAGTGAGTCGACGGCGGGGGGCTCCTACAATGAGCAGTTCTTC. Protein product: CAISESTAGGSYNEQFF.

The rearrangement joins TRBV28 to TRBJ1-1; no clear D gene. This CDR3 is 13 amino acids long. Germline V lookup: CDR1 MDHEN, CDR2 SYDVKM. Trimming shortened V by 3 bases and J by 0 bases, and 5 bases separated the two germline ends. CDR3 sequence reads: CASSFIMNTEAFF. Here the CDR3 DNA reads TGTGCCAGCAGTTTTATAATGAACACTGAAGCTTTCTTT. Supplemented by reference TRBV28 and TRBJ1-1, the full variable domain reads DVKVTQSSRYLVKRTGEKVFLECVQDMDHENMFWYRQDPGLGLRLIYFSYDVKMKEKGDIPEGYSVSREKKERFSLILESASTNQTSMYLCASSFIMNTEAFFGQGTRLTVV.

The chain employs TRBV9 and TRBJ1-1; tentative D call: TRBD1 (6 bases). This CDR3 has 16 residues. Looked up from germline, CDR1 is SGDLS and CDR2 is YYNGEE. V gave up 4 bases and J gave up 0 bases, with 16 bases separating them. The CDR3 loop reads CASSPRAGDMNTEAFF. CDR3 coding DNA: TGTGCCAGCAGCCCCAGGGCAGGGGACATGAACACTGAAGCTTTCTTT. Variable domain in full (rest from reference TRBV9 and TRBJ1-1): DSGVTQTPKHLITATGQRVTLRCSPRSGDLSVYWYQQSLDQGLQFLIQYYNGEERAKGNILERFSAQQFPDLHSELNLSSLELGDSALYFCASSPRAGDMNTEAFFGQGTRLTVV.

The gene calls are TRBV6-5 and TRBJ1-4; possibly TRBD1 for D (5 bases). The germline V gene has CDR1 MNHEY and CDR2 SVGAGI. CDR3 length: 15 residues. Trimming took 7 bases from V and 3 from J, leaving 15 bases between them. This CDR3 is CASTHRGAANEKLFF. CDR3 coding DNA: TGTGCCAGCACCCATCGGGGCGCGGCTAATGAAAAACTGTTTTTT.